The 12 T cell receptor beta chains in this list originate from one sample, sequenced in a study of shared clonotypes between healthy human individuals (dated by TCRdb to about 2020). CD8 naive samples were CD45RO-negative cells positively selected for CCR7, giving a CD45RA+CCR7+ population that excluded TemRA cells. Libraries were built with the immunoSEQ multiplex PCR assay. Sourced from immuneACCESS, this table was stored by TCRdb with only in-frame sequences that have V and J called. A share of the clones is absent; for the studies checked, an unresolved V gene accounts for under half, and the remainder has no known explanation. In this sample the table shows about 870,000 clones, roughly 92% of which occur a single time. 24% of the sample rests with the top ten. The sample consisted of naive CD8+ T cells sorted from blood. The sample's cell subset or site label is to be understood as: CD45RA+CCR7+. The receptor set was obtained from a man aged 30-40 years in good health.

This chain connects TRBV11-3 to TRBJ2-1, with 8 nucleotides matching TRBD2. The V gene's germline CDR1 is SGHNT and CDR2 YENEEA. This CDR3 has 15 amino acids. With 0 bases clipped from V and 9 bases from J, the junction kept 7 bases outside the gene matches. Written as DNA, the CDR3 is TGTGCCAGCAGCTTAGATCATTTAGCGGGAAGTGAGCAGTTCTTC. Translating gives CASSLDHLAGSEQFF.

The chain carries TRBV27 and TRBJ1-5; possible D gene TRBD1, 6 bases. The germline gives CDR1 MNHEY, CDR2 SMNVEV (reference sequence). V lost 2 bases and J 0 bases, leaving 11 bases between the germline ends. The length of the CDR3 is 16 residues. CDR3 bases: TGTGCCAGCAGTTTACAGGCAGGGGATAGCAATCAGCCCCAGCATTTT. The encoded protein is CASSLQAGDSNQPQHF.

The chain is built from TRBV27 and TRBJ1-5; D uncertain. The CDR3 totals 13 residues. Looked up from germline, CDR1 is MNHEY and CDR2 is SMNVEV (reference sequence). The V gene lost 4 bases and the J gene lost 1 base, with 5 bases spanning the gap. Here the CDR3 reads CASSYSSNQPQHF. DNA for the CDR3: TGTGCCAGCAGTTACTCGAGCAATCAGCCCCAGCATTTT.

The V and J genes are TRBV7-9 and TRBJ2-7; unclear D gene. The CDR3 extends over 16 amino acids. CDR1 is SEHNR and CDR2 is FQNEAQ in the germline V gene (reference sequence). V was cut by 3 bases and J by 0 bases, with 15 bases left in between. CDR3 loop: CASSLSTQDPSYEQYF. DNA for the CDR3: TGTGCCAGCAGCTTGTCGACTCAAGACCCCTCCTACGAGCAGTACTTC.

The J gene is TRBJ2-5, the V gene TRBV28; tentatively, D is TRBD1 (6 bases). Germline V CDR1 and CDR2: MDHEN, SYDVKM. This CDR3 is built from 18 residues. V was trimmed by 1 base and J by 3 bases, leaving 21 bases between them. Here the CDR3 reads CASSLSGLGAASEETQYF. CDR3 nucleotides: TGTGCCAGCAGTTTATCAGGATTGGGGGCGGCCTCGGAAGAGACCCAGTACTTC.

V gene TRBV10-2 combines with J gene TRBJ2-7; possible D gene TRBD2, 5 bases. Trimming took off 2 bases at V and 3 bases at J, with 11 bases between the two ends. This CDR3 has 14 residues. The germline gives CDR1 WSHSY, CDR2 SAAADI. CDR3 DNA: TGCGCCAGCAGTGAGGGACTGTCGTACTACGAGCAGTACTTC. The encoded protein is CASSEGLSYYEQYF.

This rearrangement joins TRBV7-9 to TRBJ2-1; possibly TRBD1 for D (5 bases). The V gene's germline CDR1 is SEHNR and CDR2 FQNEAQ (reference sequence). V was pared by 8 bases and J by 6 bases, with 14 bases between. This CDR3 region has 13 residues. The CDR3 loop reads CASVPSRANEQFF. CDR3 DNA sequence: TGTGCCAGCGTACCGAGCAGGGCCAATGAGCAGTTCTTC.

The V and J genes are TRBV28 and TRBJ2-5; D might be TRBD1 (5 bases). V lost 6 bases and J 5 bases, leaving 19 bases between the germline ends. Germline CDR1 and CDR2: MDHEN and SYDVKM. The CDR3 runs 15 residues. CDR3 in DNA: TGTGCCAGCAGCAAGCCGCAGGGAAAATTTGAGACCCAGTACTTC. Residues: CASSKPQGKFETQYF.

This sequence joins TRBV27 and TRBJ2-4; 16 nucleotides align to TRBD2. Germline-derived CDR1 and CDR2 are MNHEY and SMNVEV (reference sequence). The J segment lost 4 bases and the V segment lost 5 bases, leaving 11 bases of the junction unmatched. The CDR3 loop spans 19 amino acids. For the CDR3, the DNA is TGTGCCAGCAGTCCACCGGGACTAGCGGGAGGGCCCTCGAAAAACATTCAGTACTTC. It yields the protein CASSPPGLAGGPSKNIQYF.

The genes are TRBV7-9 and TRBJ2-3; 7 nucleotides match TRBD1. The CDR3 spans 16 residues. J was trimmed by 4 bases and V by 3 bases; bases with no gene match: 10. The germline gives CDR1 SEHNR, CDR2 FQNEAQ (reference sequence). CDR3 region: CASSFPLGQYADTQYF. The CDR3 DNA is TGTGCCAGCAGCTTCCCTCTGGGACAGTACGCAGATACGCAGTATTTT.

DNA for the CDR3: TGTGCCAGCAGTGAACAGGGCCCTAACTACGAGCAGTACTTC. Protein sequence: CASSEQGPNYEQYF. V is TRBV27 and J is TRBJ2-7; TRBD1 might be the D (6 bases). This CDR3 comprises 14 residues. Germline CDR1 MNHEY, CDR2 SMNVEV (reference sequence). Trimming cost V 5 bases and J 3 bases, with 14 bases left between them.

This chain links TRBV5-1 with TRBJ2-1; D is uncertain. CDR1 SGHRS and CDR2 YFSETQ come from the germline V gene. Trimming shortened V by 5 bases and J by 6 bases, and 24 bases separated the two germline ends. The CDR3 has 17 amino acids. The CDR3: CASSSGDRLFFFNEQFF. The CDR3 DNA follows: TGCGCCAGCAGTTCCGGCGATAGGTTATTTTTTTTCAATGAGCAGTTCTTC.